Listed here is a single T cell receptor beta chain. These data come from a study of human T cells and chemical hapten exposure. The time point denotes: healthy volunteer bleed at 2 weeks. Total RNA extraction was carried out from unfractionated whole blood. What the library attached to individual cDNA molecules were unique molecular identifiers. TCRdb re-called the RACE reads with MiXCR, one entry per CDR3 protein. The sample has over 45,000 distinct CDR3 sequences; around 4.5% are singletons. Germline V CDR1 and CDR2: GTSNPN, SVGIG (reference sequence). This CDR3 comprises 15 residues. V gave up 5 bases and J gave up 5 bases; unmatched junction bases: 12.

Specimen: whole blood. The clonotype originates from a female donor in good health. Some clones in this sample may be carry-over from other donors' samples. V is TRBV30 and J is TRBJ2-7, with 10 bases lining up with TRBD1. The CDR3 loop is CAWDPTGGRGDEQYF. The CDR3 DNA reads as TGTGCCTGGGATCCGACAGGGGGCCGAGGGGACGAGCAGTACTTC.